One sample yielded the 2 T cell receptor beta chains listed below, sequenced in a study of shared clonotypes between healthy human individuals. Measured with immunoSEQ multiplex PCR; TCRdb has only the in-frame clones, and not every one. The table has about 980,000 clones, 76% seen once. The sequencing input was memory CD4+ T cells sorted from blood. As to subset: CD45RA-negative fraction. The receptors come from a man between 18 and 29 years old in good health.

About this clone itself: A far larger clone is off by one base, so a read error is likely. Other nucleotide sequences from this sample produce the same CDR3. V usage is TRBV7-2 and J usage is TRBJ1-1; D unclear. From germline, CDR1 is SGHTA and CDR2 FQGNSA. The CDR3 extends over 13 amino acids. Trimming stripped 3 bases from V and 1 base from J, with 6 bases between. The CDR3 DNA sequence: TGTGCCAGCAGCTTGACCGAGAACACTGAAGCTTTCTTT. Its protein product is CASSLTENTEAFF. The full variable domain, in which reference TRBV7-2 and TRBJ1-1 provide the parts outside the CDR3, is GAGVSQSPSNKVTEKGKDVELRCDPISGHTALYWYRQSLGQGLEFLIYFQGNSAPDKSGLPSDRFSAERTGGSVSTLTIQRTQQEDSAVYLCASSLTENTEAFFGQGTRLTVV.

The V and J genes are TRBV5-1 and TRBJ2-5; 8 positions match TRBD1. With 3 bases clipped from V and 5 bases from J, the junction kept 9 bases outside the gene matches. The CDR3 is 15 residues long. Germline CDR1 and CDR2: SGHRS and YFSETQ. The CDR3 loop reads CASSSTGQVSETQYF. In DNA, the CDR3 is TGCGCCAGCAGCTCTACGGGACAGGTGTCCGAGACCCAGTACTTC. The full variable domain, with the rest looked up from reference TRBV5-1 and TRBJ2-5, is KAGVTQTPRYLIKTRGQQVTLSCSPISGHRSVSWYQQTPGQGLQFLFEYFSETQRNKGNFPGRFSGRQFSNSRSEMNVSTLELGDSALYLCASSSTGQVSETQYFGPGTRLLVL.